This paragraph reports one TCR beta chain. Repertoires were generated with immunoSEQ multiplex PCR, while TCRdb's copy carries only in-frame clones and drops some. In the table there are roughly 190,000 clones, around 87% of which are singletons. This record comes from a study of blood T cell repertoires in COVID-19. Losses at the gene ends were 8 bases for V and 0 bases for J; bases not matched to a gene: 6. Germline CDR1 is SGHTA and CDR2 is FQGNSA. The CDR3 covers 14 residues. The sample was peripheral blood. The receptor was isolated from a man aged 18-30 years with active or convalescent COVID-19. This chain uses TRBV7-2 with TRBJ2-5, with 7 bases identical to TRBD2. DNA for the CDR3: TGTGCCAGCCGGTTCACTAGCGACCAAGAGACCCAGTACTTC. Its translation: CASRFTSDQETQYF.